This entry features one T cell receptor (beta chain) sequence. Its antigen is as yet unknown. It may be a read error: a sequence one base away is much more abundant. The record originates from a study of T cells in Graves' hyperthyroidism and ophthalmopathy. V gave up 0 bases and J gave up 2 bases, with 11 bases separating them. From germline, CDR1 is LGHNA and CDR2 YSLEER. The CDR3 length is 15 residues. Study observations and caveats: In validation, the model predicted ophthalmopathy. These predictions came a median roughly 6.5 months before onset.

Amplified TCR beta CDR3 regions came from RNA transcripts. TCR CDR3 regions were first amplified by RT-PCR with HTBI primers. TCRdb independently ran MiXCR on the multiplex PCR reads; one entry per CDR3 protein. The sample has hundreds of thousands of distinct CDR3 sequences; roughly 15% are singletons. Based on clinical symptoms, serum thyroxine and TRAb, thyroid ultrasound and orbital computed tomography, diagnoses were reached. Sequenced input: blood. The rearrangement joins TRBV4-3 to TRBJ2-7; perhaps TRBD1 as D (6 bases). The source of this sequence is a woman aged 18 to 35 with Graves' hyperthyroidism. This CDR3 is CASSQDPGQPYEQYF. CDR3 in DNA: TGCGCCAGCAGCCAAGATCCCGGACAGCCCTACGAGCAGTACTTC.